This entry is about one T cell receptor (beta chain). This clone's antigen is unknown. The sample holds no much larger clone one base away, and base qualities are not on file. This specimen belongs to a study of blood T cell repertoires in COVID-19 (dated by TCRdb to 2019 to 2021). Broadly, across the study: Samples covering the acute and convalescent phases of COVID-19 were provided by collaborators in the United States, Italy and Spain. The sample metadata nearly always contained a de-identified subject ID, COVID-19 status, age in years and sex. Subjects who had been exposed to COVID-19, were actively infected with it, or had recovered from it provided the deeply sampled blood TCRbeta repertoires that made up the dataset. Where HLA class I and class II types were available, the types were taken from metadata supplied by the sample provider, not from assay-based typing. The repertoires were made available in a free public database intended to serve as a resource for research on the immune response to SARS-CoV-2. The prospective study material was composed of cDNA or gDNA derived from T cells, B-cell-depleted T cells, or PBMCs. Samples were obtained from the ongoing ImmuneRACE study (first 160 participants) and from about 1,300 subjects provided by 6 global collaborators.

What the research found in general, with its limitations: The amount of clinical and demographic metadata varied by source and participant and was provided uncurated.

In Seattle, one collaborating source enrolled patients while the infection was active and tracked those patients longitudinally over the course of disease. Whole blood was collected in K2EDTA tubes by collaborating institutions according to the institutions' own protocols. For TCRbeta analysis, collaborators shipped samples as frozen whole blood, isolated PBMCs, or DNA extracted from either of those sample types. From the germline V gene, CDR1 is SGHAT and CDR2 is FQNNGV. The CDR3 has 13 amino acids, counting the end cysteine and phenylalanine. Solely the CDR3 DNA is kept, with 39 bases framed from the first base. Germline trimming amounts to 1 base on V and 7 bases on J, with 3 as the count of junction bases outside the gene matches. TCRbeta CDR3 regions were amplified from genomic DNA using the immunoSEQ Assay, a bias-controlled multiplex PCR. Per the authors' processing: The number of nucleated cells in each sample was estimated from the amplification of reference gene primers within the assay. To quantify the absolute abundance of each unique TCRbeta CDR3 rearrangement, sequence reads were collapsed and filtered. Productive Simpson clonality was computed per sample as the square root of Simpson's diversity index over productive rearrangements. This immuneACCESS table, as held by TCRdb, lists in-frame sequences with V and J called but not all clones. Of the missing ones, under half trace to an unresolved V gene in checked studies; the others have no known cause. The V and J calls and clone size are taken from that table; D and trimming were inferred from the DNA. The sample contains tens of thousands of clones, about 86% of them found a single time. The top ten clonotypes cover roughly 4.2% of the sample.

Sequencing used peripheral blood. This chain is built from TRBV11-2 and TRBJ1-2, and TRBD1 matches 7 of the central bases. This clonotype originated in a man aged 35-49 years with COVID-19, enrolled during active disease. The DNA sequence reads TGTGCCAGCAGCTTAGCGACAGGGCTTGGCTACACCTTC. This is translated as CASSLATGLGYTF.